This T cell receptor beta chain was documented in a study of blood T cell repertoires in COVID-19. Original analysis: The assay estimated nucleated cells by amplifying reference gene primers. The data were produced by immunoSEQ multiplex PCR, yet TCRdb's version contains in-frame clones alone and is incomplete. That table gives V, J and clone size, and the DNA gave D and trimming. The top ten clones hold about 0.83% of a sample with some 400,000 clones, more than 85% of them seen once. The CDR3 runs 15 residues. V gave up 0 bases and J gave up 4 bases, with 12 bases separating them. Germline lookup yields CDR1 LNHNV and CDR2 YYDKDF (reference sequence).

The material sequenced was PBMCs or T cells enriched from blood (not recorded which). This clonotype was obtained from a woman aged 40-49 years who had been exposed to COVID-19. This chain joins TRBV15 and TRBJ2-5; D might be TRBD1 (6 bases). The CDR3: CATSRDTTGRETQYF. The CDR3 coding sequence is TGTGCCACCAGCAGAGATACGACAGGAAGAGAGACCCAGTACTTC.